This TCR beta chain was identified during a study of blood T cell repertoires in COVID-19. Study summary: COVID-19 samples collected from the United States, Italy and Spain covered acute and convalescent phases. Sample material is recorded as cDNA or gDNA derived from T cells, B-cell-depleted T cells, or PBMCs.

As processed by the authors: It was from reference gene primer amplification that nucleated cell counts were estimated. Here immunoSEQ multiplex PCR was the method, and the copy in TCRdb shows in-frame clones only, minus some. Clone size and the V and J calls come from that table; the DNA yielded D and trimming. Among roughly 300,000 clones, around 87% were seen once, and the ten largest hold around 7.8%. CDR1 is LGHNA and CDR2 is YNFKEQ in the germline V gene. The CDR3 consists of 15 residues. The V segment lost 4 bases and the J segment 4 bases; nucleotides outside the gene matches: 8. This rearrangement joins TRBV4-2 to TRBJ2-3, with 7 bases that match TRBD2. The sample consisted of peripheral blood. The sequence was collected from a woman in her forties or fifties who had recovered from COVID-19. The CDR3 here is CASSRGRATADTQYF. The CDR3 nucleotides read TGTGCCAGCAGCCGAGGGAGGGCCACGGCAGATACGCAGTATTTT.